The rows below give T cell receptor beta chains drawn from one sample of a study of CD8 T cells in ankylosing spondylitis. TCRdb reprocessed the 5' RACE reads with MiXCR, giving one entry per CDR3 protein. The table lists roughly 300,000 distinct CDR3 sequences, around 8% of them singletons, with 14% to 15% in the top ten. Sequenced sample: blood, either unsorted or a sorted T cell fraction (not recorded which). The receptor set was obtained from a male donor with ankylosing spondylitis. Both conserved end residues are part of each CDR3. Fields, in order: clone size, V gene, CDR3 protein. Where a row states a size, it is once, few, many or the class of an expanded clone; other rows omit it.

>many|TRBV5-1
CASSLSGFEQYF
>.|TRBV4-2
CASSQDYNRANTIYF
>few|TRBV20-1
CSALDVASYSYNEQFF
>few|TRBV5-1
CASSLADRGPFNEQFF
>few|TRBV10-2
CASTSTGGAEETQYF
>few|TRBV7-9
CASSLVGGPRGGEQFF
>.|TRBV7-8
CASSLAPGTGNGYTF
>.|TRBV6-1
CASAARGSGYNEQFF
>many|TRBV9
CASSEGTVMNTEAFF
>many|TRBV24-1
CATSPGTTGGELFF
>few|TRBV19
CASSIGSLISNQPQHF
>few|TRBV20-1
CSASRFTSGILGEQFF
>many|TRBV7-9
CASSPLGTNYEQYF
>many|TRBV4-1
CASSRVLQQTNEKLFF
>.|TRBV12-3/TRBV12-4
CASSLALGEGLNNEQFF
>few|TRBV4-1
CASSQDGEVGEKLFF
>.|TRBV18
CASSPIRGGEFF
>.|TRBV11-3
CASGMGSSYEQYF
>.|TRBV2
CASSAGTSGTHTDTQYF
>many|TRBV4-2
CASSQAGLAGGHEQFF
>many|TRBV20-1
CSATKGGQGTDTQYF
>many|TRBV12-3/TRBV12-4
CASSLTPTGPGNTIYF
>.|TRBV9
CASSPWTGGAYEQYF
>.|TRBV19
CASSRTGGYNQPQHF
>few|TRBV7-6
CASSLNPTGPTTNEKLFF
>.|TRBV4-1
CASSQEQGAGGDEQYF
>few|TRBV29-1
CSVEGLYGRVIYNEQFF
>few|TRBV10-1
CASSAGSQAGLYNEQFF
>few|TRBV5-1
CASSSGQIMNTEAFF
>few|TRBV4-3
CASSRPGSTSGNSTDTQYF
>.|TRBV27
CASRSGRGANEQFF
>many|TRBV20-1
CSASPPDSNQPQHF
>.|TRBV12-3/TRBV12-4
CASSPSQAGEQFF
>few|TRBV6-2/TRBV6-3
CASSYSTGQGAKYEQYF
>.|TRBV28
CASSFDELAGGLEQFF
>few|TRBV20-1
CSAPSSVKTEAFF
>few|TRBV14
CASSHGSGLLTEAFF
>.|TRBV15
CATSRVLVGVQETQYF
>.|TRBV6-1
CASSQNRGLWGEKLFF
>many|TRBV14
CASSQAGTSGSLGDNEQFF
>.|TRBV11-3
CASSLGGVGANVLTF